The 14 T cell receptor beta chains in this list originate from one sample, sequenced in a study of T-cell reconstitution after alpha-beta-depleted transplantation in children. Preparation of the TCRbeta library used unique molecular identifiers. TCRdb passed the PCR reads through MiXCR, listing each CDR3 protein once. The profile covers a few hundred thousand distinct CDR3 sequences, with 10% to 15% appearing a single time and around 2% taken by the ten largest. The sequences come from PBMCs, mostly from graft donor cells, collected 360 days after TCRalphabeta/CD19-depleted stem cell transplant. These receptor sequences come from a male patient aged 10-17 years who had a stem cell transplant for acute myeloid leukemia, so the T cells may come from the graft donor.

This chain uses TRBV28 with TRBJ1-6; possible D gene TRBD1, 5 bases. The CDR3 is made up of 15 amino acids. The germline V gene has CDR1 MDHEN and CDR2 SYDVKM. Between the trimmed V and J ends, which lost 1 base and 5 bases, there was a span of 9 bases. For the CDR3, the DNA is TGTGCCAGCAGTTTATTGGCAGGGAATAATTCACCCCTCCACTTT. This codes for CASSLLAGNNSPLHF.

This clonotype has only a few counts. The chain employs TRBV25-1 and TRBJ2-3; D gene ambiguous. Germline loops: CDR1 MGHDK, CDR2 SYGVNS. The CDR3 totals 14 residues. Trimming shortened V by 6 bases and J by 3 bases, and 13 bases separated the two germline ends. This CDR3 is CASSGPYPTDTQYF. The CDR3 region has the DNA TGTGCCAGCAGCGGACCCTACCCGACAGATACGCAGTATTTT.

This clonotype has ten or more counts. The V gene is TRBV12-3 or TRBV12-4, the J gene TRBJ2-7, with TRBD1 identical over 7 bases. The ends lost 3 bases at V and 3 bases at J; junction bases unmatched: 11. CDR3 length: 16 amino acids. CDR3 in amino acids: CASSFRGGYPSYEQYF. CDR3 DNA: TGTGCCAGCAGTTTTCGAGGGGGCTATCCAAGCTACGAGCAGTACTTC.

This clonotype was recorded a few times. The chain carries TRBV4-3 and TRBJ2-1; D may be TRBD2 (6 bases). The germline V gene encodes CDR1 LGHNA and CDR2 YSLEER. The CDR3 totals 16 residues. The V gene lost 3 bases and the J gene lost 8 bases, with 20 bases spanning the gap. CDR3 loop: CASSHHGTFERDEQFF. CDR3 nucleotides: TGCGCCAGCAGCCATCACGGGACTTTCGAGAGGGATGAGCAGTTCTTC.

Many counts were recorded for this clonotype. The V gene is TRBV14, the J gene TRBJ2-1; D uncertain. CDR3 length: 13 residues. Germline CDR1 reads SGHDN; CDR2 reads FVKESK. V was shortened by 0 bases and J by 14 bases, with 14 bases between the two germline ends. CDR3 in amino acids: CASSQDPPGIKFF. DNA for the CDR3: TGTGCCAGCAGCCAAGACCCCCCGGGTATAAAGTTCTTC.

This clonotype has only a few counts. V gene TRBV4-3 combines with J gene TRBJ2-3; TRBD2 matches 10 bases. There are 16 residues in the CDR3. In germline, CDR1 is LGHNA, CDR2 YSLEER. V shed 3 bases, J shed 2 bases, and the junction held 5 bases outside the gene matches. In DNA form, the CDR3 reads TGCGCCAGCAGCCAGGCGGGACTAGCGCCCACAGATACGCAGTATTTT. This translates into CASSQAGLAPTDTQYF.

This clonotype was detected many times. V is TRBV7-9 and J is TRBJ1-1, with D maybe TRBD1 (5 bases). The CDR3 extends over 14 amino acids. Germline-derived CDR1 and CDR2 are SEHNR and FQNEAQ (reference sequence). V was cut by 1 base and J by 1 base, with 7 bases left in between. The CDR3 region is CASSLVGENTEAFF. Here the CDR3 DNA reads TGTGCCAGCAGCTTAGTAGGGGAGAACACTGAAGCTTTCTTT.

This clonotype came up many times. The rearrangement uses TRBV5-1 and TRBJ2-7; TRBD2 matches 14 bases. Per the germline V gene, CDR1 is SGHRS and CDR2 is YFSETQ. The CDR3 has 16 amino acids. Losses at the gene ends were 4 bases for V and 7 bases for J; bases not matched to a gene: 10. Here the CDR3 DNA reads TGCGCCAGCAGCGAAAGGACTAGCGGGAGGTCAGCGGAGCAGTACTTC. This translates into CASSERTSGRSAEQYF.

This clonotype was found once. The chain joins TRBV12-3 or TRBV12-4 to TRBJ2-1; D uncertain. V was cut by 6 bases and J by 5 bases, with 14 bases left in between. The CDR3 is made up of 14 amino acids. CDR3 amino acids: CASSSTYLDNEQFF. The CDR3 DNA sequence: TGTGCCAGCAGCTCGACCTACTTGGACAATGAGCAGTTCTTC.

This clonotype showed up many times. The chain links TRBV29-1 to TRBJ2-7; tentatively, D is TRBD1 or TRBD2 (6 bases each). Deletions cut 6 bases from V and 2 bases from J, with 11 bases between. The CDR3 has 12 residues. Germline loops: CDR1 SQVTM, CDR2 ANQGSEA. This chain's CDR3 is CSVGGTTYEQYF. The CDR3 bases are TGCAGCGTCGGCGGGACAACCTACGAGCAGTACTTC.

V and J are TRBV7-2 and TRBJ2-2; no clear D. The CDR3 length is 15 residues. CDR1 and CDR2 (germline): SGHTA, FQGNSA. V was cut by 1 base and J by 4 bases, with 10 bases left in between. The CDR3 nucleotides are TGTGCCAGCAGCTTAGGCCTTAGGAGCACCGGGGAGCTGTTTTTT. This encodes CASSLGLRSTGELFF.

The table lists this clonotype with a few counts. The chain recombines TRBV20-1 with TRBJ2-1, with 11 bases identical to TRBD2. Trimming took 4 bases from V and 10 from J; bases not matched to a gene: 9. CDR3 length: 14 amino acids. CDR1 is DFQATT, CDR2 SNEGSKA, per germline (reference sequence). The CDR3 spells CSAKRLAGLSEQFF. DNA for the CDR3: TGCAGTGCTAAAAGACTAGCGGGGTTATCGGAGCAGTTCTTC.

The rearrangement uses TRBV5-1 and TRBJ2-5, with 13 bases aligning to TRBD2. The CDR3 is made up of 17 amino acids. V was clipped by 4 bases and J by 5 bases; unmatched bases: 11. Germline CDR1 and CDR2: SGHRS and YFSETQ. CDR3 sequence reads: CASSKGLAGTKRETQYF. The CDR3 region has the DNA TGCGCCAGCAGCAAGGGACTAGCGGGAACGAAAAGGGAGACCCAGTACTTC.

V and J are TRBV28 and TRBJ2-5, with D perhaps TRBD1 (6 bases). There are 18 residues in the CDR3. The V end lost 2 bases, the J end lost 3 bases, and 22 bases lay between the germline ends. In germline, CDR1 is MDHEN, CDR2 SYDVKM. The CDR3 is CASSLLLPIQGEEETQYF. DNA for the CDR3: TGTGCCAGCAGTTTACTCCTACCAATACAGGGTGAGGAAGAGACCCAGTACTTC.